At least ten counts were recorded for the clone carrying this T cell receptor beta chain. Patients showing uncontrolled infection, other autoimmune disease, pregnancy or lactation were ineligible. On the basis of clinical symptoms, serum thyroxine and TRAb, thyroid ultrasound and orbital computed tomography, diagnoses were made. This record comes from a study of T cells in Graves' hyperthyroidism and ophthalmopathy. RNA transcripts served as the template for amplifying TCR beta CDR3 regions. The primer set for the first-round RT-PCR of the TCR CDR3 was HTBI. Using its own MiXCR run on the multiplex PCR reads, TCRdb lists one record per CDR3 protein. The sample includes about 320,000 distinct CDR3 sequences, roughly 17% of them seen just once. Sequenced: blood. This sequence was found in a man under 40 with Graves' hyperthyroidism.

The CDR3 region has the DNA TGTGCCAGCAGCCCAGGGGGGAGCTCCTACGAGCAGTACTTC. Amino acid sequence: CASSPGGSSYEQYF. V is TRBV18 and J is TRBJ2-7; perhaps TRBD1 as D (7 bases). V dropped 8 bases and J dropped 0 bases, with 14 bases sitting between them. The CDR3 covers 14 residues. Germline values: CDR1 KGHSH, CDR2 LQKENI.